The T cell receptor beta chain under discussion was sequenced for a study of T cell repertoires in cytomegalovirus infection. Points from the study as a whole: Dominating the ex vivo response were TCR beta clonotypes that were CMV-specific and HLA-C-restricted.

On this clonotype itself: Its antigen is currently unknown.

TCRdb reprocessed the reads via MiXCR and lists one record per CDR3 protein. In the table there are roughly 500,000 distinct CDR3 sequences, approximately 10% of which are singletons. The CDR3 consists of 15 residues. Germline V CDR1 and CDR2: SEHNR, FQNEAQ (reference sequence). J lost 8 bases, V lost 5 bases, and 12 bases had no gene match. The gene calls are TRBV7-9 and TRBJ1-2; 9 bases map to TRBD1. This receptor was taken from a human donor in good health (CMV status not recorded). Some clones in this sample may be carry-over from other donors' samples. Sequenced material: PBMCs. The CDR3 reads CASSTRDREDQGYTF. The CDR3 DNA reads TGTGCCAGCAGCACCCGGGACAGGGAGGACCAAGGCTACACCTTC.